Described below is a single T cell receptor beta chain sequence and its context. The antigen is undetermined. This sample is drawn from a study of T cells after posttransplantation cyclophosphamide. Trimming removed 4 bases from V and 8 bases from J, with 14 bases in between. This CDR3 comprises 13 residues. The germline V gene encodes CDR1 MGHRA and CDR2 YSYEKL. Sequencing was performed with immunoSEQ multiplex PCR; in TCRdb, only in-frame clones are kept and a portion is missing. Here the sample spans 15,000 to 20,000 clones, roughly 84% being singletons. Control samples came 1 year after myeloablative marrow transplants with methotrexate plus calcineurin inhibitor. Findings and caveats of the study: Donor CD8+ memory clones often dominated recipient blood repertoires at later times.

The source is a male patient aged 45 to 59 who received an allogeneic stem cell transplant from an unrelated donor, was CMV-positive, and had chronic GVHD only. Some T cells may possibly be graft donor cells. Sample: PBMCs, taken after an allogeneic stem cell transplant with a calcineurin inhibitor and methotrexate. This chain connects TRBV4-1 to TRBJ1-1; TRBD1 is a possible D gene (6 bases). CDR3 region: CASSRGGDFEAFF. CDR3 coding DNA: TGCGCCAGCAGCCGAGGGGGGGACTTCGAAGCTTTCTTT.